These 9 T cell receptor beta chains originate from one sample sequenced in a study of human T cells and chemical hapten exposure. TCRdb re-called the RACE reads with MiXCR, one entry per CDR3 protein. The sample lists 120,000 or so distinct CDR3 sequences, roughly an eighth occurring once. The time point is: patch test 1, 2 weeks after DPC sensitization. Described treatment: therapeutic diphenylcyclopropenone sensitization with weekly scalp DPC. The sequences come from whole blood, collected in connection with sensitization to the hapten diphenylcyclopropenone (DPC). These receptor sequences come from a man between 18 and 35 years old with alopecia areata. Some clones in this sample may be carry-over from other donors' samples.

The chain employs TRBV20-1 and TRBJ2-7; D is unclear. Germline lookup yields CDR1 DFQATT and CDR2 SNEGSKA (reference sequence). V was shortened by 4 bases and J by 1 base, with 14 bases between the two germline ends. CDR3 length: 14 amino acids. CDR3 in DNA: TGCAGTGCTAAAGGAGTAGAAGGTTCCTACGAGCAGTACGTC. As protein: CSAKGVEGSYEQYV.

The rearrangement uses TRBV7-2 and TRBJ2-5; D unresolved. This CDR3 has 13 residues. The germline V gene encodes CDR1 SGHTA and CDR2 FQGNSA. The V and J ends lost 3 bases and 4 bases respectively, with 9 bases between them. As DNA, the CDR3 is TGTGCCAGCAGCTTCACTTGGGGAGAGACCCAGTACTTC. Translated, it gives CASSFTWGETQYF.

A few counts support this clonotype. The chain uses TRBV20-1 and TRBJ1-4; tentative D call: TRBD1 (6 bases). Germline CDR1 is DFQATT and CDR2 is SNEGSKA (reference sequence). CDR3 length: 14 amino acids. V shed 5 bases and J shed 4 bases, with 14 bases lying between them. CDR3 nucleotides: TGCAGTGCTCGTCCAGGGGTTTATAATGAAAAACTGTTTTTT. Protein: CSARPGVYNEKLFF.

As concerns this clonotype: A much larger clone lies one base from this, so it may be a read error. The V gene is TRBV20-1, the J gene TRBJ1-6, with D uncertain. Germline CDR1 reads DFQATT; CDR2 reads SNEGSKA (reference sequence). This CDR3 spans 14 amino acids. The CDR3 sequence is CGARPAQSNSPLHF. In DNA form, the CDR3 reads TGCGGTGCTAGACCGGCGCAGTCAAATTCACCCCTCCACTTT.

This clonotype was seen more than once but under ten times. The chain recombines TRBV6-5 with TRBJ1-2; D gene ambiguous. The germline gives CDR1 MNHEY, CDR2 SVGAGI. V was clipped by 0 bases and J by 6 bases, with 8 bases between them. The CDR3 covers 13 residues. The CDR3: CASSYSRKDGYTF. The CDR3 DNA follows: TGTGCCAGCAGTTACTCGAGAAAGGATGGCTACACCTTC.

The chain joins TRBV20-1 to TRBJ2-4; D perhaps matches TRBD2 (6 bases). This CDR3 has 13 residues. Trimming took 6 bases from V and 1 from J, leaving 10 bases between them. Germline CDR1 DFQATT, CDR2 SNEGSKA (reference sequence). The CDR3 DNA follows: TGCAGTGCGCCGGGGAGGGCCAAAAACATTCAGTACTTC. This sequence encodes CSAPGRAKNIQYF.

This clonotype was found a few times. This sequence joins TRBV7-9 and TRBJ1-2, with D unclear. V was cut by 5 bases and J by 7 bases, with 11 bases left in between. CDR1 and CDR2 from the germline V gene are SEHNR and FQNEAQ (reference sequence). The CDR3 is made up of 12 amino acids. CDR3: CASSVPDFGYTF. The CDR3 nucleotides read TGTGCCAGCAGCGTCCCTGACTTTGGCTACACCTTC.

This chain links TRBV28 with TRBJ1-2; a possible D gene is TRBD1 (6 bases). Germline values: CDR1 MDHEN, CDR2 SYDVKM. V lost 6 bases and J lost 8, with 16 bases in between. This CDR3 contains 13 residues. CDR3 sequence: CASRLTGTSGYTF. The CDR3 nucleotides are TGTGCCAGCAGGCTAACAGGGACGAGCGGCTACACCTTC.

The chain employs TRBV6-2 or TRBV6-3 and TRBJ1-5; 7 bases align to TRBD1. V was pared by 8 bases and J by 0 bases, with 13 bases of the junction left unmatched. The CDR3 consists of 17 residues. Germline CDR1 and CDR2: MNHEY and SVGEGT. In DNA, the CDR3 is TGTGCCAGCGAGGTGGGGACAGATTCATATAGCAATCAGCCCCAGCATTTT. This gives the protein CASEVGTDSYSNQPQHF.